These 13 T cell receptor beta chains were sequenced from one sample in a study of neurological immune-mediated disorders. TCRdb redid the calling of the 5' RACE reads with MiXCR, one entry per CDR3 protein. The sample records 30,000 or so distinct CDR3 sequences, about 4.5% being singletons. Specimen: PBMCs. The receptors were sampled from a man between 18 and 35 years old in good health.

This clonotype was counted many times. The chain carries TRBV29-1 and TRBJ1-2; tentatively, D is TRBD1 (6 bases). CDR3 length equals 11 residues. V was cut by 6 bases and J by 1 base, with 6 bases left in between. CDR1 and CDR2 from the germline V gene are SQVTM and ANQGSEA. CDR3: CSVGHNYGYTF. CDR3 nucleotides: TGCAGCGTGGGACATAACTATGGCTACACCTTC.

This clonotype has a count of ten or more. This chain uses TRBV5-1 with TRBJ2-3; D is perhaps TRBD1 (6 bases). This CDR3 is built from 15 residues. Germline V lookup: CDR1 SGHRS, CDR2 YFSETQ. Deletions cut 4 bases from V and 0 bases from J, with 12 bases between. The CDR3 protein is CASSPDRPSTDTQYF. CDR3 DNA sequence: TGCGCCAGCAGCCCAGACAGGCCTAGCACAGATACGCAGTATTTT.

This clonotype was recorded at least ten times. The chain has TRBV5-1 and TRBJ1-3; 9 nucleotides match TRBD1. The CDR3 covers 16 residues. From germline, CDR1 is SGHRS and CDR2 YFSETQ. V was pared by 3 bases and J by 5 bases, with 9 bases of the junction left unmatched. The CDR3 here is CASSSGTGRTRNTIYF. CDR3 bases: TGCGCCAGCAGCTCCGGGACAGGGCGGACAAGAAACACCATATATTTT.

This clonotype has a count of ten or more. The chain carries TRBV27 and TRBJ1-1; D is undetermined. Germline CDR1 and CDR2: MNHEY and SMNVEV (reference sequence). V lost 6 bases and J lost 11, with 13 bases in between. There are 11 residues in the CDR3. CDR3 in amino acids: CASRAYGEAFF. CDR3 nucleotide sequence: TGTGCCAGCAGGGCTTACGGTGAGGCTTTCTTT.

This clonotype was seen at least ten times. This chain connects TRBV28 to TRBJ1-6, with D possibly being TRBD1 (6 bases). The CDR3 consists of 14 residues. The germline V gene encodes CDR1 MDHEN and CDR2 SYDVKM. V gave up 7 bases and J gave up 9 bases, with 16 bases separating them. The CDR3 sequence: CASTQGVNGSPLHF. For the CDR3, the DNA is TGTGCCAGCACACAGGGAGTTAATGGTTCACCCCTCCACTTT.

This clonotype was seen repeatedly, ten times or more. The J gene is TRBJ2-3, the V gene TRBV5-1; 16 nucleotides agree with TRBD2. The CDR3 is 17 amino acids. CDR1 and CDR2 (germline): SGHRS, YFSETQ. Germline trimming cut 4 bases from V and 8 bases from J; bases unmatched to any gene: 10. The CDR3 loop reads CASSQGLAGGVLATQYF. DNA for the CDR3: TGCGCCAGCAGCCAGGGACTAGCGGGGGGGGTCCTCGCTACGCAGTATTTT.

This clonotype was counted ten times or more. The chain links TRBV7-3 to TRBJ2-6; D gene ambiguous. Trimming pared 3 bases from V and 0 bases from J, leaving 9 bases between. CDR1 and CDR2 from the germline V gene are SGHTA and FQGTGA. This CDR3 is 16 amino acids long. The CDR3 sequence: CASSFAAYSGANVLTF. The CDR3 DNA is TGTGCCAGCAGCTTTGCCGCTTACTCTGGGGCCAACGTCCTGACTTTC. Full variable domain (remainder filled in from reference TRBV7-3 and TRBJ2-6): GAGVSQTPSNKVTEKGKYVELRCDPISGHTALYWYRQSLGQGPEFLIYFQGTGAADDSGLPNDRFFAVRPEGSVSTLKIQRTERGDSAVYLCASSFAAYSGANVLTFGAGSRLTVL.

This clonotype was found many times. J is TRBJ1-2 and V is TRBV9; a weak D match, TRBD1 (5 bases). Trimming cost V 0 bases and J 6 bases, with 9 bases left between them. This CDR3 is 13 amino acids long. Germline values: CDR1 SGDLS, CDR2 YYNGEE. In DNA, the CDR3 is TGTGCCAGCAGCGTAGGACAGACTGATGGCTACACCTTC. Encoded protein: CASSVGQTDGYTF.

This clonotype was counted many times. The V and J genes are TRBV2 and TRBJ2-1; TRBD1 matches 9 bases. The CDR3 is 12 residues long. Trimming took 5 bases from V and 8 from J; bases not matched to a gene: 1. Germline-derived CDR1 and CDR2 are SNHLY and FYNNEI. This CDR3 is CASSRDRDEQFF. CDR3 bases: TGTGCCAGCAGTCGGGACAGGGATGAGCAGTTCTTC.

This clonotype was seen at least ten times. The V gene is TRBV7-3, the J gene TRBJ2-2, with 9 bases that match TRBD1. The V gene end was trimmed by 4 bases and the J gene end by 7 bases; junction bases not matched to a gene: 7. CDR3 length: 15 amino acids. Germline CDR1 is SGHTA and CDR2 is FQGTGA. The CDR3: CASSSTGGRVGELFF. DNA for the CDR3: TGTGCCAGCAGCTCGACAGGGGGTAGAGTCGGGGAGCTGTTTTTT.

In this sample, this clonotype turned up many times. The genes are TRBV29-1 and TRBJ1-1, with no clear D. This CDR3 spans 12 amino acids. Trimming removed 5 bases at V and 3 bases at J, with 10 bases between. Germline-derived CDR1 and CDR2 are SQVTM and ANQGSEA. The CDR3 here is CSVYASDTEAFF. CDR3 bases: TGCAGCGTTTATGCATCGGACACTGAAGCTTTCTTT.

This clonotype was observed at least ten times. This rearrangement joins TRBV29-1 to TRBJ1-1; D perhaps matches TRBD1 (5 bases). The CDR3 sequence is 12 residues long. Germline CDR1 and CDR2: SQVTM and ANQGSEA. V gave up 4 bases and J gave up 5 bases, with 11 bases separating them. The CDR3 coding sequence is TGCAGCGTTGGCCTTCGGGGGACTGAAGCTTTCTTT. Protein: CSVGLRGTEAFF.

This clonotype has at least ten counts. The chain employs TRBV5-1 and TRBJ2-7, with a tentative D call TRBD2 (5 bases). CDR3 size: 15 residues. The germline V and J ends were trimmed by 0 bases and 6 bases, with 16 bases remaining between them. CDR1 SGHRS and CDR2 YFSETQ come from the germline V gene. CDR3 sequence (DNA): TGCGCCAGCAGCTTGGGCCACGGGGAATTGATCGAGCAGTACTTC. Translating gives CASSLGHGELIEQYF.